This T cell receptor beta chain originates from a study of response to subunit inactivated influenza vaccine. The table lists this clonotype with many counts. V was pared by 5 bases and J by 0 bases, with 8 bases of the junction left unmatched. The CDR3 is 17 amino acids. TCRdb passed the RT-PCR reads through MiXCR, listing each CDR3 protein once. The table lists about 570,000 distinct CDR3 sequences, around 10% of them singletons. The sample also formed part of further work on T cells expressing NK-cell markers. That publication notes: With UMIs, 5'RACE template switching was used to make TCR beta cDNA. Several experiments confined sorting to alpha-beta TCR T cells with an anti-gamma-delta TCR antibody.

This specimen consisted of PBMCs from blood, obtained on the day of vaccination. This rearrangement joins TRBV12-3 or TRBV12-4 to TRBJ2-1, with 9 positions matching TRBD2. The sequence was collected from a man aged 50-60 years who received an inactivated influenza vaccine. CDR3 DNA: TGTGCCAGCAGTCACGGCGGGAGGGGAAGCTCCTACAATGAGCAGTTCTTC. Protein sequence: CASSHGGRGSSYNEQFF.